This T cell receptor (beta chain) was sequenced during a study of T cell responses to AZD1222 COVID-19 vaccine. V gave up 2 bases and J gave up 5 bases, with 14 bases separating them. This CDR3 comprises 14 residues. CDR1 is SGHRS and CDR2 is YFSETQ in the germline V gene. Comments on this clone: Antigen specificity is unknown.

Study-level points and caveats: There were mostly white British donors and more females than males, and clonal diversity was possibly underestimated. The span of vaccine-associated CD4 TCRs extended across spike, with dominance at 160-218 and 743-854. Once two AZD1222 doses were given, Spike-specific TCR breadth and depth went up.

Assay: immunoSEQ multiplex PCR; the TCRdb copy retains only in-frame clones and omits some. Of 55,000 to 75,000 clones listed, approximately 79% are singletons. The receptor comes from an adult in good health. Sequenced material: peripheral blood, taken on day 0 of MenACWY control vaccination. This chain connects TRBV5-1 to TRBJ2-7; D gene unclear. The CDR3 reads CASSFFRVQDEQYF. The DNA for the CDR3 is TGCGCCAGCAGCTTCTTTAGGGTCCAGGACGAGCAGTACTTC.